These 26 T cell receptor beta chains were all obtained from the same sample, sequenced in a study of blood T cell dynamics during melanoma immunotherapy. Clones were read by immunoSEQ multiplex PCR, and TCRdb kept only the in-frame ones, dropping some. This table has 9,500 to 14,000 clones, around 78% appearing once. The time point denotes: pre-treatment baseline. The sequencing used blood, collected from a patient treated with checkpoint blockade. The source is a human donor with melanoma.

This clone was counted between two and nine times. The chain is built from TRBV11-2 and TRBJ2-7, with D tentatively TRBD2 (7 bases). Germline CDR1 and CDR2: SGHAT and FQNNGV. Trimming took off 0 bases at V and 7 bases at J, with 19 bases between the two ends. The CDR3 is 16 amino acids. CDR3 region: CASSLELAGAWWEQYF. The CDR3 bases are TGTGCCAGCAGCTTAGAGCTCGCGGGGGCATGGTGGGAGCAGTACTTC.

V usage is TRBV6-5 and J usage is TRBJ1-5, with D tentatively TRBD1 (6 bases). The CDR3 loop spans 15 amino acids. The V end was cut by 2 bases, the J end by 2 bases, with 10 bases between. Germline V lookup: CDR1 MNHEY, CDR2 SVGAGI. CDR3 coding DNA: TGTGCCAGCAGTTACGGGGGCGGGGGCAATCAGCCCCAGCATTTT. It translates to CASSYGGGGNQPQHF.

The chain joins TRBV4-1 to TRBJ2-4; D might be TRBD2 (6 bases). Per germline, CDR1 MGHRA and CDR2 YSYEKL. V was cut by 2 bases and J by 7 bases, with 15 bases left in between. The CDR3 is 15 amino acids. The chain's CDR3 is CASSQLTSTGNIQYF. The CDR3 nucleotides are TGCGCCAGCAGCCAACTAACTAGCACCGGGAACATTCAGTACTTC.

The CDR3 loop reads CASSERPPGMSTDTQYF. The CDR3 DNA follows: TGTGCCAGCAGTGAAAGGCCCCCGGGGATGTCCACAGATACGCAGTATTTT. The rearrangement links TRBV6-1 to TRBJ2-3, with D possibly being TRBD2 (5 bases). This CDR3 is built from 17 residues. CDR1 and CDR2 (germline): MNHNS, SASEGT. Trimming removed 2 bases at V and 2 bases at J, with 17 bases between.

This clone has a handful of counts. The rearrangement uses TRBV19 and TRBJ1-2, with D hard to call. The CDR3 loop spans 13 amino acids. V was shortened by 4 bases and J by 1 base, with 7 bases between the two germline ends. Germline CDR1 reads LNHDA; CDR2 reads SQIVND (reference sequence). CDR3 residues: CASSTFDNYGYTF. Written as DNA, the CDR3 is TGTGCCAGTAGTACCTTCGATAACTATGGCTACACCTTC.

This clone occurred a few times. This sequence joins TRBV6-6 and TRBJ2-2; D is possibly TRBD2 (6 bases). Per the germline V gene, CDR1 is MNHNY and CDR2 is SVGAGI (reference sequence). CDR3 size: 14 residues. The ends were cut back, 8 bases at V and 1 base at J, with 11 bases in the middle. This CDR3 is CASLGTLNTGELFF. The CDR3 nucleotides are TGTGCCAGCCTAGGGACTTTGAACACCGGGGAGCTGTTTTTT.

This clone has a single count. The chain links TRBV5-6 to TRBJ2-3; 7 nucleotides match TRBD2. Germline V gene sequence: CDR1 SGHDT, CDR2 YYEEEE. CDR3 length equals 16 residues. V was clipped by 5 bases and J by 3 bases; unmatched bases: 12. The CDR3 loop is CASSRRRREKTDTQYF. The DNA for the CDR3 is TGTGCCAGCAGTCGACGTAGGCGGGAGAAGACAGATACGCAGTATTTT.

The chain recombines TRBV5-1 with TRBJ2-1, with D hard to call. The germline V and J ends were trimmed by 0 bases and 9 bases, with 13 bases remaining between them. CDR3 length: 14 amino acids. CDR1 is SGHRS and CDR2 is YFSETQ in the germline V gene. CDR3 sequence reads: CASSLAGHASEQFF. The CDR3 nucleotides are TGCGCCAGCAGCTTGGCAGGCCACGCATCTGAGCAGTTCTTC. Looking up the rest from reference TRBV5-1 and TRBJ2-1 gives the full variable domain: KAGVTQTPRYLIKTRGQQVTLSCSPISGHRSVSWYQQTPGQGLQFLFEYFSETQRNKGNFPGRFSGRQFSNSRSEMNVSTLELGDSALYLCASSLAGHASEQFFGPGTRLTVL.

This clone has just one count. The chain has TRBV20-1 and TRBJ2-1; no definite D call. The length of the CDR3 is 11 residues. Germline values: CDR1 DFQATT, CDR2 SNEGSKA (reference sequence). V was pared by 5 bases and J by 8 bases, with 10 bases between. The CDR3 DNA reads as TGCAGTGCTCCTCGTCTGGATGAGCAGTTCTTC. It encodes CSAPRLDEQFF.

The chain couples TRBV5-5 to TRBJ2-7; a weak D match, TRBD2 (6 bases). V lost 4 bases to trimming and J lost 0 bases, with 17 bases between them. CDR1 is SGHKS and CDR2 is YYEKEE in the germline V gene (reference sequence). This CDR3 contains 16 residues. CDR3 bases: TGTGCCAGCAGCCGCGGCGGAGGGTTCGCCTCCTACGAGCAGTACGTC. Residues: CASSRGGGFASYEQYV.

The V gene is TRBV11-3, the J gene TRBJ2-7; tentatively, D is TRBD2 (5 bases). With 1 base removed from V and 7 bases from J, the gap between germline ends came to 11 bases. This CDR3 comprises 13 residues. Germline-derived CDR1 and CDR2 are SGHNT and YENEEA. CDR3 nucleotides: TGTGCCAGCAGCTTAGGACCGAAGCGGGAGCAGTACTTC. Protein: CASSLGPKREQYF.

The chain carries TRBV9 and TRBJ2-5; TRBD2 is a possible D gene (6 bases). V gave up 0 bases and J gave up 5 bases, with 8 bases separating them. This CDR3 has 13 amino acids. Germline CDR1 SGDLS, CDR2 YYNGEE. The CDR3 loop reads CASSVGGGETQYF. The CDR3 DNA sequence: TGTGCCAGCAGCGTAGGGGGAGGCGAGACCCAGTACTTC.

V is TRBV5-1 and J is TRBJ2-6; D unresolved. Germline V gene data show CDR1 as SGHRS and CDR2 as YFSETQ. The V and J ends lost 1 base and 0 bases respectively, with 5 bases between them. The CDR3 has 15 residues. CDR3 DNA: TGCGCCAGCAGCTTGTCGGCCTCTGGGGCCAACGTCCTGACTTTC. This encodes CASSLSASGANVLTF.

In this sample, this clone turned up once. V and J are TRBV6-6 and TRBJ1-2; 9 bases map to TRBD1. The CDR3 sequence is 15 residues long. After removal of 2 bases from V and 5 bases from J, the junction contained 6 bases not matched to a gene. Germline CDR1 reads MNHNY; CDR2 reads SVGAGI (reference sequence). The CDR3 nucleotides are TGTGCCAGCAGTTACCGGGACAGGGAAGGGTATGGCTACACCTTC. It encodes CASSYRDREGYGYTF.

The V gene is TRBV4-1, the J gene TRBJ1-6; D is ambiguous. Looked up from germline, CDR1 is MGHRA and CDR2 is YSYEKL. V shed 5 bases and J shed 6 bases, with 17 bases lying between them. The CDR3 contains 16 residues. The CDR3 spells CASSSQSGQVNSPLHF. Written as DNA, the CDR3 is TGCGCCAGCAGCTCCCAAAGCGGGCAGGTTAATTCACCCCTCCACTTT.

The chain is built from TRBV5-4 and TRBJ1-2; D call uncertain. With 0 bases removed from V and 4 bases from J, the gap between germline ends came to 10 bases. The CDR3 is 14 amino acids. Germline values: CDR1 SGHNT, CDR2 YYREEE (reference sequence). This CDR3 reads CASSLAQTVYGYTF. The CDR3 DNA reads TGTGCCAGCAGCTTGGCCCAAACAGTCTATGGCTACACCTTC. Supplemented by reference TRBV5-4 and TRBJ1-2, the full variable domain reads ETGVTQSPTHLIKTRGQQVTLRCSSQSGHNTVSWYQQALGQGPQFIFQYYREEENGRGNFPPRFSGLQFPNYSSELNVNALELDDSALYLCASSLAQTVYGYTFGSGTRLTVV.

V usage is TRBV19 and J usage is TRBJ1-2; TRBD1 aligns across 7 bases. This CDR3 comprises 13 residues. Trimming at V came to 7 bases and at J to 3 bases, leaving 5 bases not matched to a gene. CDR1 and CDR2 (germline): LNHDA, SQIVND (reference sequence). CDR3 sequence: CASTATGHYGYTF. For the CDR3, the DNA is TGTGCCAGTACCGCGACAGGGCACTATGGCTACACCTTC. Filled out from reference TRBV19 and TRBJ1-2, the complete variable domain reads DGGITQSPKYLFRKEGQNVTLSCEQNLNHDAMYWYRQDPGQGLRLIYYSQIVNDFQKGDIAEGYSVSREKKESFPLTVTSAQKNPTAFYLCASTATGHYGYTFGSGTRLTVV.

The chain links TRBV6-1 to TRBJ2-7, with D possibly matching TRBD1 (7 bases). The germline V gene encodes CDR1 MNHNS and CDR2 SASEGT. The V gene lost 10 bases and the J gene lost 9 bases, with 22 bases spanning the gap. CDR3 length: 13 amino acids. In DNA form, the CDR3 reads TGTGCCACCCGCGGGACAGAAACTACGAGGCAGTACGTC. It specifies CATRGTETTRQYV.

The chain is built from TRBV6-1 and TRBJ1-1; a weak D match, TRBD1 (5 bases). CDR1 and CDR2 from the germline V gene are MNHNS and SASEGT. The V end lost 6 bases, the J end lost 1 base, and 12 bases lay between the germline ends. This CDR3 contains 14 residues. CDR3: CASRIGQGNTEAFF. The CDR3 nucleotides are TGTGCCAGCAGGATTGGGCAGGGGAACACTGAAGCTTTCTTT.

The chain recombines TRBV7-2 with TRBJ1-4, with D hard to call. Trimming removed 5 bases at V and 0 bases at J, with 13 bases between. The CDR3 consists of 16 residues. Germline values: CDR1 SGHTA, CDR2 FQGNSA. CDR3 coding DNA: TGTGCCAGCAGCCCCGATGCGGACTCAACTAATGAAAAACTGTTTTTT. Protein: CASSPDADSTNEKLFF. Using reference TRBV7-2 and TRBJ1-4 for the parts outside the CDR3, the full variable domain is GAGVSQSPSNKVTEKGKDVELRCDPISGHTALYWYRQSLGQGLEFLIYFQGNSAPDKSGLPSDRFSAERTGGSVSTLTIQRTQQEDSAVYLCASSPDADSTNEKLFFGSGTQLSVL.

The gene calls are TRBV9 and TRBJ2-1, with 10 bases that match TRBD2. Germline V lookup: CDR1 SGDLS, CDR2 YYNGEE. The J segment lost 3 bases and the V segment lost 2 bases, leaving 5 bases of the junction unmatched. CDR3 size: 16 residues. The CDR3 spells CASSVEGLAYYNEQFF. In DNA, the CDR3 is TGTGCCAGCAGCGTTGAGGGACTAGCGTACTACAATGAGCAGTTCTTC.

The chain recombines TRBV5-1 with TRBJ2-3, with D hard to call. V was cut by 0 bases and J by 0 bases, with 8 bases left in between. The CDR3 runs 15 residues. CDR1 is SGHRS and CDR2 is YFSETQ in the germline V gene. The CDR3 here is CASSLGLISTDTQYF. The DNA for the CDR3 is TGCGCCAGCAGCTTGGGACTTATTAGCACAGATACGCAGTATTTT.

This rearrangement joins TRBV28 to TRBJ1-5, with D possibly TRBD1 on 5 matching bases. Germline CDR1 MDHEN, CDR2 SYDVKM. The CDR3 has 15 amino acids. The ends were cut back, 6 bases at V and 3 bases at J, with 15 bases in the middle. The CDR3 coding sequence is TGTGCCAGCAGCCCAACCAGGGTACCCAATCAGCCCCAGCATTTT. Protein product: CASSPTRVPNQPQHF. Supplemented by reference TRBV28 and TRBJ1-5, the full variable domain reads DVKVTQSSRYLVKRTGEKVFLECVQDMDHENMFWYRQDPGLGLRLIYFSYDVKMKEKGDIPEGYSVSREKKERFSLILESASTNQTSMYLCASSPTRVPNQPQHFGDGTRLSIL.

This clone was recorded once. The J gene is TRBJ1-5, the V gene TRBV4-1, with TRBD1 identical over 11 bases. Germline CDR1 is MGHRA and CDR2 is YSYEKL. The CDR3 length is 16 residues. After removal of 1 base from V and 7 bases from J, the junction contained 6 bases not matched to a gene. CDR3 sequence reads: CASSQGNGQGAQPQHF. As DNA, the CDR3 is TGCGCCAGCAGCCAAGGGAATGGACAGGGGGCCCAGCCCCAGCATTTT.

The chain links TRBV11-2 to TRBJ1-2; D is ambiguous. Germline V gene lookup returns CDR1 SGHAT and CDR2 FQNNGV. V was clipped by 3 bases and J by 8 bases, with 10 bases between them. The CDR3 covers 12 residues. The CDR3 sequence is CASSLSARGYTF. The CDR3 nucleotides read TGTGCCAGCAGCTTGTCCGCGCGGGGCTACACCTTC.

CDR3 in amino acids: CASIRGPGNTEAFF. The DNA of the CDR3 is TGTGCCAGCATTAGGGGACCTGGTAACACTGAAGCTTTCTTT. The J gene is TRBJ1-1, the V gene TRBV2, with a weak D call TRBD1 (5 bases). Germline CDR1 SNHLY, CDR2 FYNNEI. This CDR3 comprises 14 residues. V lost 7 bases and J 2 bases, leaving 14 bases between the germline ends.